This T cell receptor beta chain was obtained from a study of blood T cells in healthy people across ages. V shed 4 bases, J shed 6 bases, and the junction held 10 bases outside the gene matches. The CDR3 spans 16 residues. Germline V lookup: CDR1 MNHEY, CDR2 SMNVEV (reference sequence). This clonotype was recorded at least ten times. Together with a sample-barcoded 5' primer, a J-beta primer mix was included in a second PCR lasting roughly 6 to 12 cycles. Each CDR3 protein gets one entry after TCRdb re-called the 5' RACE reads with MiXCR. In the table there are 600,000 or so distinct CDR3 sequences, 25% to 30% of which are singletons.

The sequence derives from a woman of 80 years or more in good health. Sequenced: blood. The chain combines TRBV27 with TRBJ2-3; 10 nucleotides match TRBD2. In nucleotides, the CDR3 is TGTGCCAGCAGTTGGATACCAGCGGGGGGGAGGGATACGCAGTATTTT. Its protein product is CASSWIPAGGRDTQYF.